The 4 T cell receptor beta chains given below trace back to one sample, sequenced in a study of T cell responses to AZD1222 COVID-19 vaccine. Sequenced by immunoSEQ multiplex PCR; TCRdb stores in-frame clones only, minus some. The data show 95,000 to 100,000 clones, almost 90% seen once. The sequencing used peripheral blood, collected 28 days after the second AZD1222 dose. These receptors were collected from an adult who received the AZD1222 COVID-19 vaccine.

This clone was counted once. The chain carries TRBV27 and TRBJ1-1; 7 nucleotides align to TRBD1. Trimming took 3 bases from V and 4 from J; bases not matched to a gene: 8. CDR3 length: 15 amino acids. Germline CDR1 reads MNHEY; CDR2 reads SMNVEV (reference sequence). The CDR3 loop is CASSFLQGIGTEAFF. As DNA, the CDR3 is TGTGCCAGCAGTTTCTTACAGGGGATCGGCACTGAAGCTTTCTTT.

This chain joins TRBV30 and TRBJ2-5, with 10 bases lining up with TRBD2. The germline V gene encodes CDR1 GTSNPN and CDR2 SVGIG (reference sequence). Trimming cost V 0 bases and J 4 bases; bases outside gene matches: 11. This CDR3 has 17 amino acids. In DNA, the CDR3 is TGTGCCTGGAGTGTACCTAGCGGGAGCGGATTACGAGAGACCCAGTACTTC. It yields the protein CAWSVPSGSGLRETQYF.

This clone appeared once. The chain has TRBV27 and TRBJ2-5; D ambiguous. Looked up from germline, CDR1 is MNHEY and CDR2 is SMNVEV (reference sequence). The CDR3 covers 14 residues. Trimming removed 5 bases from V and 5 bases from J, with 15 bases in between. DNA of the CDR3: TGTGCCAGCAGTCCCACAACCTTTGGGGAGACCCAGTACTTC. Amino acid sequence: CASSPTTFGETQYF.

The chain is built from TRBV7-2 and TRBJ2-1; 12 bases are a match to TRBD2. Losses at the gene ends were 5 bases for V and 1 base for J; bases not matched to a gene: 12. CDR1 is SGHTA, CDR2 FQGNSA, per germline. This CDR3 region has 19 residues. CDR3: CASSLLPGTSGRSYNEQFF. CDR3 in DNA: TGTGCCAGCAGCCTCCTCCCGGGAACTAGCGGGAGGTCCTACAATGAGCAGTTCTTC.